The 7 T cell receptor beta chains below were found in one sample sequenced in a study of blood T cell repertoires in COVID-19. Measured with immunoSEQ multiplex PCR; TCRdb has only the in-frame clones, and not every one. In the table there are approximately 250,000 clones, approximately 80% of which are singletons. The sample consisted of peripheral blood. Every receptor here comes from a man in his sixties with acute or convalescent COVID-19.

The chain is built from TRBV15 and TRBJ2-7; 10 bases fit TRBD1. V lost 0 bases and J lost 3; bases outside the gene matches: 2. This CDR3 spans 15 amino acids. CDR1 LNHNV and CDR2 YYDKDF come from the germline V gene (reference sequence). The DNA of the CDR3 is TGTGCCACCAGCAGAGATGGGACAGGGGTCTACGAGCAGTACTTC. Encoded protein: CATSRDGTGVYEQYF.

The chain combines TRBV7-9 with TRBJ1-3; D perhaps matches TRBD1 (5 bases). V dropped 1 base and J dropped 6 bases, with 7 bases sitting between them. This CDR3 contains 13 residues. Germline-derived CDR1 and CDR2 are SEHNR and FQNEAQ (reference sequence). CDR3 residues: CASSLGGQNTIYF. In DNA, the CDR3 is TGTGCCAGCAGCTTAGGTGGACAAAACACCATATATTTT. The full variable domain, completed using reference TRBV7-9 and TRBJ1-3, is DTGVSQNPRHKITKRGQNVTFRCDPISEHNRLYWYRQTLGQGPEFLTYFQNEAQLEKSRLLSDRFSAERPKGSFSTLEIQRTEQGDSAMYLCASSLGGQNTIYFGEGSWLTVV.

In this sample, this clone turned up a few times. This rearrangement joins TRBV4-1 to TRBJ1-1, with a tentative D call TRBD1 (5 bases). CDR1 and CDR2 from the germline V gene are MGHRA and YSYEKL. Trimming removed 1 base at V and 0 bases at J, with 15 bases between. This CDR3 contains 17 residues. The CDR3 DNA is TGCGCCAGCAGCCAAGTGATGATCAGGGCTCTGAACACTGAAGCTTTCTTT. Amino acid sequence: CASSQVMIRALNTEAFF.

V usage is TRBV7-9 and J usage is TRBJ1-4, with 8 bases fitting TRBD1. After removal of 5 bases from V and 7 bases from J, the junction contained 6 bases not matched to a gene. The CDR3 contains 14 residues. Germline CDR1 is SEHNR and CDR2 is FQNEAQ (reference sequence). The CDR3 loop is CASSPWTGSEKLFF. The CDR3 DNA is TGTGCCAGCAGCCCATGGACAGGGAGTGAAAAACTGTTTTTT.

The genes are TRBV28 and TRBJ1-4, with D possibly TRBD1 on 6 matching bases. This CDR3 contains 14 residues. Germline lookup yields CDR1 MDHEN and CDR2 SYDVKM. V gave up 6 bases and J gave up 7 bases, with 15 bases separating them. CDR3 nucleotides: TGTGCCAGCAGCCCCGGGGGGGCGCTTGAAAAACTGTTTTTT. Residues: CASSPGGALEKLFF. The whole variable domain, remainder taken from reference TRBV28 and TRBJ1-4, is DVKVTQSSRYLVKRTGEKVFLECVQDMDHENMFWYRQDPGLGLRLIYFSYDVKMKEKGDIPEGYSVSREKKERFSLILESASTNQTSMYLCASSPGGALEKLFFGSGTQLSVL.

The rearrangement uses TRBV19 and TRBJ1-2, with 9 bases fitting TRBD1. J was trimmed by 5 bases and V by 7 bases; bases with no gene match: 11. Germline CDR1 is LNHDA and CDR2 is SQIVND (reference sequence). The CDR3 has 15 residues. Here the CDR3 DNA reads TGTGCCAGTACCAAAACCGGGACAGGGAAATATGGCTACACCTTC. Protein product: CASTKTGTGKYGYTF.

The chain uses TRBV7-2 and TRBJ1-6; D gene uncertain. Germline CDR1 and CDR2: SGHTA and FQGNSA. The CDR3 consists of 16 residues. V lost 3 bases to trimming and J lost 7 bases, with 16 bases between them. The DNA for the CDR3 is TGTGCCAGCAGCTTCTATATCGTACGCGGAAATTCACCCCTCCACTTT. Protein sequence: CASSFYIVRGNSPLHF.